The 15 T cell receptor beta chains reported below all come from one sample, sequenced in a study of shared clonotypes between healthy human individuals. Profiled with immunoSEQ multiplex PCR; TCRdb holds only in-frame clones, not every one. The sample lists over a million clones, more than 65% occurring once. Sample: memory CD4+ T cells sorted from blood. Indicated subset: CD45RA-negative fraction. The receptors derive from a man aged 18-30 years in good health.

This chain links TRBV6-5 with TRBJ2-1, with D tentatively TRBD2 (6 bases). Between the trimmed V and J ends, which lost 4 bases and 5 bases, there was a span of 15 bases. Germline CDR1 reads MNHEY; CDR2 reads SVGAGI. The CDR3 consists of 15 residues. CDR3 loop: CASSSSRTIHNEQFF. CDR3 DNA: TGTGCCAGCAGTTCCTCCCGGACTATCCACAATGAGCAGTTCTTC.

Here the CDR3 DNA reads TGCGCCAGCACCAGTTCGGGGGTGGATACGCAGTATTTT. Its translation is CASTSSGVDTQYF. V and J are TRBV10-2 and TRBJ2-3; possible D gene TRBD2, 6 bases. The germline V and J ends were trimmed by 7 bases and 6 bases, with 14 bases remaining between them. CDR3 length: 13 residues. CDR1 and CDR2 (germline): WSHSY, SAAADI.

This chain links TRBV6-5 with TRBJ2-5; TRBD2 aligns across 7 bases. The V segment lost 0 bases and the J segment 2 bases; nucleotides outside the gene matches: 6. From germline, CDR1 is MNHEY and CDR2 SVGAGI. This CDR3 spans 16 amino acids. The CDR3 DNA reads TGTGCCAGCAGTTACTCGCCACTAGCGTCACAAGAGACCCAGTACTTC. Amino acid sequence: CASSYSPLASQETQYF.

The chain joins TRBV25-1 to TRBJ1-2, with a possible D match to TRBD1 (5 bases). CDR1 is MGHDK, CDR2 SYGVNS, per germline. The V and J ends lost 4 bases and 1 base respectively, with 10 bases between them. The CDR3 covers 14 residues. CDR3 protein: CASSVQGYNYGYTF. The CDR3 DNA sequence: TGTGCCAGCAGTGTCCAGGGTTATAACTATGGCTACACCTTC.

A few counts support this clone. The chain joins TRBV2 to TRBJ2-1; unclear D gene. Germline assignment: CDR1 SNHLY and CDR2 FYNNEI. Deletions cut 4 bases from V and 8 bases from J, with 12 bases between. The CDR3 contains 13 residues. The CDR3 DNA reads TGTGCCAGCAGTGTTGTCAGGACGGATGAGCAGTTCTTC. Amino acid sequence: CASSVVRTDEQFF.

The rearrangement uses TRBV6-4 and TRBJ2-7; 7 bases line up with TRBD1. V lost 1 base to trimming and J lost 5 bases; unmatched junction nucleotides: 17. Germline V gives CDR1 MRHNA, CDR2 SNTAGT. This CDR3 contains 18 residues. This CDR3 reads CASSDFEPTGKGRHEQYF. In DNA, the CDR3 is TGTGCCAGCAGTGACTTCGAACCGACAGGGAAAGGGCGCCACGAGCAGTACTTC.

V usage is TRBV18 and J usage is TRBJ2-7; D is uncertain. Germline V lookup: CDR1 KGHSH, CDR2 LQKENI. The length of the CDR3 is 15 residues. Between the trimmed V and J ends, which lost 1 base and 2 bases, there was a span of 12 bases. DNA for the CDR3: TGTGCCAGCTCACCACTTTTAGTCCAAGCCTACGAGCAGTACTTC. It specifies CASSPLLVQAYEQYF.

This clone occurred once. In the same sample, other DNA sequences code for this CDR3. The chain carries TRBV5-1 and TRBJ1-5, with D uncertain. Germline lookup yields CDR1 SGHRS and CDR2 YFSETQ. The CDR3 length is 14 residues. Trimming left V 1 base short and J 2 bases short, with 7 bases between. CDR3 DNA sequence: TGCGCCAGCAGCTTGAACGGCGGCAATCAGCCCCAGCATTTT. It yields the protein CASSLNGGNQPQHF.

This clone was counted between two and nine times. The CDR3 sequence is CASSLGTANYNSPLHF. The CDR3 DNA sequence: TGTGCCAGCAGCTTAGGGACAGCCAACTATAATTCACCCCTCCACTTT. The chain is built from TRBV7-6 and TRBJ1-6, with a weak D call TRBD1 (6 bases). CDR1 and CDR2 from the germline V gene are SGHVS and FNYEAQ. This CDR3 has 16 amino acids. Trimming shortened V by 1 base and J by 3 bases, and 10 bases separated the two germline ends.

CDR3 in DNA: TGTGCCAGCAGTTGCGCGGGCGTAGCGGGGCCCTACGAGCAGTACTTC. Its protein is CASSCAGVAGPYEQYF. The gene calls are TRBV6-5 and TRBJ2-7; 8 bases are shared with TRBD2. Per germline, CDR1 MNHEY and CDR2 SVGAGI. The ends lost 4 bases at V and 2 bases at J; junction bases unmatched: 10. CDR3 length: 16 residues.

This chain links TRBV4-3 with TRBJ2-5, with 7 bases fitting TRBD1. The trim removed 4 bases at V and 4 bases at J, leaving 6 bases unmatched. The CDR3 spans 14 residues. Germline loops: CDR1 LGHNA, CDR2 YSLEER. CDR3 DNA: TGCGCCAGCAGCCGGGGACAGCCCCCAGAGACCCAGTACTTC. Amino acid sequence: CASSRGQPPETQYF.

This rearrangement joins TRBV5-5 to TRBJ1-6, with TRBD1 matching over 9 bases. This CDR3 is 16 amino acids long. V lost 4 bases and J lost 6; bases outside the gene matches: 8. Germline CDR1 is SGHKS and CDR2 is YYEKEE (reference sequence). The CDR3: CASSLGTGTANSPLHF. The CDR3 nucleotides are TGTGCCAGCAGCCTCGGGACAGGGACGGCTAATTCACCCCTCCACTTT.

This clone showed up many times. The junction and the germline gene differ at one end; a read error may be behind it. The chain has TRBV29-1 and TRBJ1-1; D not certain. Looked up from germline, CDR1 is SQVTM and CDR2 is ANQGSEA. This CDR3 has 11 amino acids. The CDR3 sequence is CSADRNAEAFF. The DNA of the CDR3 is TGCAGCGCTGACCGGAACGCTGAAGCTTTCTTT.

In its sample, this clone was seen a few times. The chain is built from TRBV11-2 and TRBJ1-2; no clear D. This CDR3 is 14 amino acids long. In germline, CDR1 is SGHAT, CDR2 FQNNGV. With 5 bases removed from V and 4 bases from J, the gap between germline ends came to 14 bases. This CDR3 reads CASSPQVSVYGYTF. The CDR3 region has the DNA TGTGCCAGCAGCCCCCAAGTCTCGGTCTATGGCTACACCTTC.

The rearrangement joins TRBV19 to TRBJ1-1; unclear D gene. This CDR3 has 14 amino acids. CDR1 and CDR2 from the germline V gene are LNHDA and SQIVND (reference sequence). V lost 2 bases and J 5 bases, leaving 12 bases between the germline ends. The CDR3 DNA is TGTGCCAGTAGTATATCCGGGTCGGGGACTGAAGCTTTCTTT. This gives the protein CASSISGSGTEAFF.